One sample yielded the 9 T cell receptor beta chains listed below, sequenced in a study of human T cells and chemical hapten exposure. Using its own MiXCR run on the RACE reads, TCRdb lists one record per CDR3 protein. The table records roughly 81,000 distinct CDR3 sequences, about 8.5% of them present only once. As to time point: pre-sensitization, week 0. Described treatment: therapeutic diphenylcyclopropenone sensitization with weekly scalp DPC. Sequencing was performed on whole blood, taken in connection with sensitization to the hapten diphenylcyclopropenone (DPC). The receptors shown here come from a man in his forties with alopecia areata. Some clones in this sample may be carry-over from other donors' samples.

The rearrangement links TRBV19 to TRBJ2-3; D is undetermined. The V gene's germline CDR1 is LNHDA and CDR2 SQIVND (reference sequence). This CDR3 region has 13 residues. V shed 1 base and J shed 5 bases, with 7 bases lying between them. Here the CDR3 DNA reads TGTGCCAGTAGTATAGTTTCCGAAGATACGCAGTATTTT. Its protein product is CASSIVSEDTQYF. Supplemented by reference TRBV19 and TRBJ2-3, the full variable domain reads DGGITQSPKYLFRKEGQNVTLSCEQNLNHDAMYWYRQDPGQGLRLIYYSQIVNDFQKGDIAEGYSVSREKKESFPLTVTSAQKNPTAFYLCASSIVSEDTQYFGPGTRLTVL.

This clonotype was counted only a few times. The chain joins TRBV30 to TRBJ1-2; 11 bases are a match to TRBD1. V gave up 5 bases and J gave up 4 bases; unmatched junction bases: 12. There are 16 residues in the CDR3. From germline, CDR1 is GTSNPN and CDR2 SVGIG (reference sequence). As DNA, the CDR3 is TGTGCCTGGGCATCGGGACAGGGGGTCTCGCCCTATGGCTACACCTTC. Protein sequence: CAWASGQGVSPYGYTF.

The chain is built from TRBV29-1 and TRBJ1-5; 9 nucleotides agree with TRBD1. The CDR3 covers 13 residues. With 7 bases clipped from V and 4 bases from J, the junction kept 5 bases outside the gene matches. From germline, CDR1 is SQVTM and CDR2 ANQGSEA. CDR3 sequence reads: CSGGQGRNQPQHF. The DNA of the CDR3 is TGCAGCGGGGGACAGGGTCGGAATCAGCCCCAGCATTTT.

This chain uses TRBV18 with TRBJ1-6; D call uncertain. This CDR3 region has 12 residues. V lost 5 bases, J lost 7 bases, and 6 bases lay in between. Germline assignment: CDR1 KGHSH and CDR2 LQKENI. The DNA of the CDR3 is TGTGCCAGCTCAAAGGAGAATTCACCCCTCCACTTT. Its translation is CASSKENSPLHF.

The chain combines TRBV2 with TRBJ1-1, with D tentatively TRBD1 (5 bases). CDR3 size: 14 residues. Deletions cut 6 bases from V and 2 bases from J, with 13 bases between. The germline V gene has CDR1 SNHLY and CDR2 FYNNEI. The CDR3 region has the DNA TGTGCCAGCAGCCCCGGACAAATAAACACTGAAGCTTTCTTT. Amino acid sequence: CASSPGQINTEAFF.

This clonotype was seen a handful of times. This chain links TRBV11-2 with TRBJ2-7; perhaps TRBD1 as D (6 bases). V shed 4 bases and J shed 2 bases, with 15 bases lying between them. The CDR3 is 15 residues long. Germline V lookup: CDR1 SGHAT, CDR2 FQNNGV. CDR3 sequence reads: CASSSRTDGPYEQYV. Written as DNA, the CDR3 is TGTGCCAGCAGCTCCCGGACAGACGGCCCCTACGAGCAGTACGTC.

Concerning this clonotype: This may be a read error, as it is one base from a much larger clone. The CDR3 does not close with the conserved phenylalanine or tryptophan, likely indicating a read error. V is TRBV14 and J is TRBJ1-5; D not certain. The germline V gene has CDR1 SGHDN and CDR2 FVKESK. The CDR3 totals 12 residues. Trimming took off 3 bases at V and 7 bases at J, with 7 bases between the two ends. The CDR3 DNA sequence: TGTGCCAGCAGCCAGGGGAACCAGCCCCAGCATTCT. Protein product: CASSQGNQPQHS.

This chain links TRBV7-9 with TRBJ1-2; D may be TRBD1 (6 bases). The CDR3 runs 14 residues. The germline gives CDR1 SEHNR, CDR2 FQNEAQ (reference sequence). Trimming pared 3 bases from V and 4 bases from J, leaving 12 bases between. The CDR3 nucleotides are TGTGCCAGCAGCTTCGAGACAGGTGGCTATGGCTACACCTTC. Its protein product is CASSFETGGYGYTF.

This clonotype was seen repeatedly, ten times or more. The limits of the CDR3 on the DNA are not certain, so only TCRdb's listed CDR3 is given. The rearrangement links TRBV12-3 or TRBV12-4 to TRBJ1-5; the table's D call of TRBD1 was not tested on the DNA. The CDR3 region is 15 residues in length, termini included. CDR3 loop: CASSSETGPGSPSIF.